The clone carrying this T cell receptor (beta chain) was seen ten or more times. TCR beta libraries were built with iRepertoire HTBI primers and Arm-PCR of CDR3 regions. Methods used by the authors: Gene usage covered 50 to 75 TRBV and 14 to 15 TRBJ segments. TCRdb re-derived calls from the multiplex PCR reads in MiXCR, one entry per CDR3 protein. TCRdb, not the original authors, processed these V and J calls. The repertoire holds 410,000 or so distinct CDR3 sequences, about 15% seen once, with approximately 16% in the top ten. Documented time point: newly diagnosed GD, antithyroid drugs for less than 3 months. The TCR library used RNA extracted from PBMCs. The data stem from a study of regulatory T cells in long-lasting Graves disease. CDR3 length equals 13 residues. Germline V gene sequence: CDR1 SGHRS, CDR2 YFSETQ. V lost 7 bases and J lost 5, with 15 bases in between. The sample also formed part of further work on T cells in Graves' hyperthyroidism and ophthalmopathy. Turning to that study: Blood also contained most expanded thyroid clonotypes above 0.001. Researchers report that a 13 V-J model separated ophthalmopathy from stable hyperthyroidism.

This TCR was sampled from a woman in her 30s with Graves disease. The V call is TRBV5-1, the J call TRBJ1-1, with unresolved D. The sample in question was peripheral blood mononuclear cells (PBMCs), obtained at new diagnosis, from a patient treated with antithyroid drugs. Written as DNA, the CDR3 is TGCGCCAGCGATAACGCGCATCAGACTGAAGCTTTCTTT. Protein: CASDNAHQTEAFF.